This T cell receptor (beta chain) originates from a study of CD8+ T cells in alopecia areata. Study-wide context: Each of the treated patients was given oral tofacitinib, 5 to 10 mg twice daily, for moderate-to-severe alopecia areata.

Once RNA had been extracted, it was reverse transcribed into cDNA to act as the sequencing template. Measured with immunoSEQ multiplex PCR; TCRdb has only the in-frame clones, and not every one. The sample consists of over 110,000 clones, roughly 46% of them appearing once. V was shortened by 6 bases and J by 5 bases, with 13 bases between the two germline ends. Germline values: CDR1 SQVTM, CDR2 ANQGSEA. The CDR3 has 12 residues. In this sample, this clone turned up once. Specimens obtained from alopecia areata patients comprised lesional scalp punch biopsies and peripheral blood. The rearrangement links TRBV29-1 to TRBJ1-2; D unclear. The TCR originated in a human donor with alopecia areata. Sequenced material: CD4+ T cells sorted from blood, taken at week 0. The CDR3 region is CSVIDGLYGYTF. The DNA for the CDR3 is TGCAGCGTAATTGACGGCCTTTATGGCTACACCTTC.